This TCR beta chain derives from a study of T cells in Graves' hyperthyroidism and ophthalmopathy. Study observations and caveats: A median around 6 months before onset, the model predicted ophthalmopathy.

This CDR3 has 14 amino acids. V was cut by 6 bases and J by 2 bases, with 8 bases left in between. Amplified TCR beta CDR3 regions derived from RNA transcripts. The HTBI primer set drove a first-round RT-PCR of the TCR CDR3. TCRdb itself ran the multiplex PCR reads through MiXCR, one entry per CDR3 protein. The repertoire holds more than 550,000 distinct CDR3 sequences, with roughly a sixth as singletons. This clonotype came up many times. The target antigen is unknown. Sequenced: blood. The receptor was isolated from a man aged 50 to 60 with Graves' hyperthyroidism. The rearrangement uses TRBV12-3 or TRBV12-4 and TRBJ2-6; TRBD2 is a possible D gene (5 bases). CDR3 sequence (DNA): TGTGCCAGCAGGTCCGGGGCTGGGGCCAACGTCCTGACTTTC. Its translation is CASRSGAGANVLTF.